One sample yielded the 22 T cell receptor beta chains listed below, sequenced in a study of patients and donors after allogeneic stem cell transplantation. TCRdb redid the calling of the RT-PCR reads with MiXCR, one entry per CDR3 protein. The sample contains roughly 960,000 distinct CDR3 sequences, about a sixth of which appear only once. What was sequenced was blood, either unsorted or a sorted T cell fraction (not recorded which). These receptors originate from a human donor who was either an allogeneic HSCT recipient or a stem cell or donor lymphocyte infusion donor (not recorded which). It is not recorded whose cells these are; they may come from a transplant donor.

The V gene is TRBV10-3, the J gene TRBJ1-1; possibly TRBD1 for D (5 bases). This CDR3 region has 15 residues. Looked up from germline, CDR1 is ENHRY and CDR2 is SYGVKD. V was pared by 0 bases and J by 4 bases, with 12 bases between. CDR3 region: CAISESGGGATEAFF. The CDR3 nucleotides read TGTGCCATCAGTGAGTCTGGGGGGGGTGCCACTGAAGCTTTCTTT.

This clonotype was found a few times. V usage is TRBV5-1 and J usage is TRBJ1-2; perhaps TRBD1 as D (5 bases). The CDR3 covers 14 residues. Germline-derived CDR1 and CDR2 are SGHRS and YFSETQ. Trimming removed 1 base from V and 2 bases from J, with 9 bases in between. The CDR3 spells CASSLIGQNYGYTF. Here the CDR3 DNA reads TGCGCCAGCAGCTTGATCGGACAAAACTATGGCTACACCTTC. The full variable domain, its missing parts supplied by reference TRBV5-1 and TRBJ1-2, is KAGVTQTPRYLIKTRGQQVTLSCSPISGHRSVSWYQQTPGQGLQFLFEYFSETQRNKGNFPGRFSGRQFSNSRSEMNVSTLELGDSALYLCASSLIGQNYGYTFGSGTRLTVV.

This clonotype was observed a few times. The rearrangement uses TRBV6-1 and TRBJ1-1; D may be TRBD1 (6 bases). CDR1 MNHNS and CDR2 SASEGT come from the germline V gene. There are 14 residues in the CDR3. Trimming pared 5 bases from V and 4 bases from J, leaving 14 bases between. In DNA, the CDR3 is TGTGCCAGCAGTCCGCCGGGGGGGCCCACTGAAGCTTTCTTT. Its protein is CASSPPGGPTEAFF.

There are a few counts of this clonotype. This chain joins TRBV11-2 and TRBJ2-2; D remains ambiguous. Germline loops: CDR1 SGHAT, CDR2 FQNNGV. This CDR3 region has 16 residues. Trimming took 4 bases from V and 3 from J, leaving 15 bases between them. As DNA, the CDR3 is TGTGCCAGCAGCTCACTACAGAAAAGTCACACCGGGGAGCTGTTTTTT. It translates to CASSSLQKSHTGELFF.

This clonotype was picked up many times. The gene calls are TRBV7-2 and TRBJ2-7; possible D gene TRBD1, 6 bases. Germline V gives CDR1 SGHTA, CDR2 FQGNSA. Trimming removed 5 bases from V and 4 bases from J, with 15 bases in between. The CDR3 consists of 14 residues. The CDR3 coding sequence is TGTGCCAGCAGCAAACAGGGATATGGGTACGAGCAGTACTTC. Its protein product is CASSKQGYGYEQYF.

V gene TRBV7-3 combines with J gene TRBJ2-6, with D maybe TRBD2 (5 bases). This CDR3 contains 14 residues. Trimming shortened V by 9 bases and J by 0 bases, and 9 bases separated the two germline ends. Germline V gene lookup returns CDR1 SGHTA and CDR2 FQGTGA. The CDR3 sequence: CASARGSGANVLTF. CDR3 in DNA: TGTGCCAGTGCCCGGGGCTCTGGGGCCAACGTCCTGACTTTC.

The sample holds one count of this clonotype. The chain carries TRBV5-6 and TRBJ2-1; the D gene is possibly TRBD1 (6 bases). Trimming took 2 bases from V and 9 from J, leaving 21 bases between them. The length of the CDR3 is 16 residues. Per the germline V gene, CDR1 is SGHDT and CDR2 is YYEEEE. CDR3 amino acids: CASSLFRDTGWGEQFF. The CDR3 DNA is TGTGCCAGCAGCTTATTCCGGGACACGGGCTGGGGTGAGCAGTTCTTC.

In this sample, this clonotype turned up a few times. The gene calls are TRBV3-1 and TRBJ2-5; a weak D match, TRBD1 (5 bases). V gave up 1 base and J gave up 5 bases, with 20 bases separating them. The V gene's germline CDR1 is LGHDT and CDR2 YNNKEL (reference sequence). This CDR3 is built from 17 residues. CDR3 sequence: CASSQASTRFYRETQYF. In DNA form, the CDR3 reads TGTGCCAGCAGCCAAGCCTCTACAAGGTTCTACAGGGAGACCCAGTACTTC.

This clonotype showed up just once. V usage is TRBV5-1 and J usage is TRBJ1-3; D is ambiguous. The CDR3 covers 13 residues. Trimming shortened V by 5 bases and J by 0 bases, and 6 bases separated the two germline ends. The germline V gene has CDR1 SGHRS and CDR2 YFSETQ. CDR3 amino acids: CASRRNSGNTIYF. Here the CDR3 DNA reads TGCGCCAGCAGGAGGAACTCTGGAAACACCATATATTTT.

This clonotype has a handful of counts. The chain is built from TRBV6-2 or TRBV6-3 and TRBJ2-1; D is unresolved. The CDR3 contains 15 residues. CDR1 is MNHEY, CDR2 SVGEGT, per germline. Trimming left V 1 base short and J 4 bases short, with 11 bases between. For the CDR3, the DNA is TGTGCCAGCAGTTACTGGGTGGGAAATTACAATGAGCAGTTCTTC. Protein sequence: CASSYWVGNYNEQFF.

This clonotype was seen only a few times. The V and J genes are TRBV28 and TRBJ1-3; D remains unclear. The CDR3 totals 13 residues. CDR1 and CDR2 from the germline V gene are MDHEN and SYDVKM. V lost 6 bases and J 2 bases, leaving 8 bases between the germline ends. The DNA of the CDR3 is TGTGCCAGCAGCCCAGACGCTGGAAACACCATATATTTT. This codes for CASSPDAGNTIYF.

This clonotype has just a few counts. J is TRBJ2-3 and V is TRBV6-4; perhaps TRBD1 as D (6 bases). Trimming stripped 0 bases from V and 0 bases from J, with 13 bases between. The CDR3 has 17 amino acids. The V gene's germline CDR1 is MRHNA and CDR2 SNTAGT. CDR3 nucleotides: TGTGCCAGCAGTGACTCTGGGACAAATATTAGCACAGATACGCAGTATTTT. Its protein product is CASSDSGTNISTDTQYF.

The chain carries TRBV7-9 and TRBJ2-5, with D perhaps TRBD1 (5 bases). V gave up 0 bases and J gave up 1 base, with 12 bases separating them. Per the germline V gene, CDR1 is SEHNR and CDR2 is FQNEAQ (reference sequence). There are 16 residues in the CDR3. Written as DNA, the CDR3 is TGTGCCAGCAGCTTAGCGACAAGACAGTCCCAAGAGACCCAGTACTTC. This gives the protein CASSLATRQSQETQYF.

This clonotype was counted a few times. This chain links TRBV6-2 or TRBV6-3 with TRBJ1-3; D uncertain. Trimming pared 2 bases from V and 3 bases from J, leaving 11 bases between. The CDR3 has 15 amino acids. Germline values: CDR1 MNHEY, CDR2 SVGEGT. For the CDR3, the DNA is TGTGCCAGCAGTTACGGCCCGGGATTTGGAAACACCATATATTTT. Translating it yields CASSYGPGFGNTIYF.

The chain employs TRBV7-8 and TRBJ1-5; possibly TRBD1 for D (5 bases). CDR3 size: 14 residues. V dropped 8 bases and J dropped 0 bases, with 11 bases sitting between them. CDR1 and CDR2 (germline): SGHVS, FQNEAQ. Written as DNA, the CDR3 is TGTGCCAGCGGGGGTCAATATAGCAATCAGCCCCAGCATTTT. Encoded protein: CASGGQYSNQPQHF.

This clonotype was counted between two and nine times. V is TRBV9 and J is TRBJ2-1; TRBD2 aligns across 8 bases. Germline V gene lookup returns CDR1 SGDLS and CDR2 YYNGEE. The V and J ends lost 0 bases and 1 base, in that order; junction bases with no gene match: 9. The CDR3 is made up of 18 amino acids. CDR3 region: CASSVVSSGLSSYNEQFF. The CDR3 DNA sequence: TGTGCCAGCAGCGTAGTGTCTAGCGGGTTGAGTTCCTACAATGAGCAGTTCTTC.

This chain uses TRBV10-3 with TRBJ2-7; no clear D gene. Trimming removed 4 bases at V and 1 base at J, with 14 bases between. CDR3 length: 15 residues. From germline, CDR1 is ENHRY and CDR2 SYGVKD. CDR3 nucleotide sequence: TGTGCCATCAGTGCCAGCACTCCCTTATCCTACGAGCAGTACTTC. This sequence encodes CAISASTPLSYEQYF.

This clonotype was detected a few times. The genes are TRBV4-2 and TRBJ2-5, with 9 bases matching TRBD1. CDR1 and CDR2 from the germline V gene are LGHNA and YNFKEQ. The CDR3 has 16 amino acids. Germline trimming cut 3 bases from V and 0 bases from J; bases unmatched to any gene: 5. CDR3 region: CASSQLQGANQETQYF. The CDR3 nucleotides read TGTGCCAGCAGCCAGTTACAGGGGGCGAACCAAGAGACCCAGTACTTC.

The chain uses TRBV24-1 and TRBJ1-4; TRBD1 agrees at 10 bases. Germline trimming cut 9 bases from V and 5 bases from J; bases unmatched to any gene: 5. Germline CDR1 KGHDR, CDR2 SFDVKD. The CDR3 length is 14 residues. The CDR3 reads CATWPGQGNEKLFF. The CDR3 region has the DNA TGTGCCACCTGGCCGGGACAGGGGAATGAAAAACTGTTTTTT.

In this sample, this clonotype turned up many times. The gene calls are TRBV12-3 or TRBV12-4 and TRBJ2-1; D gene ambiguous. Trimming took 4 bases from V and 9 from J, leaving 16 bases between them. The CDR3 loop spans 14 amino acids. The CDR3: CASSYGVGSPEQFF. The CDR3 nucleotides are TGTGCCAGCAGTTATGGGGTAGGATCGCCTGAGCAGTTCTTC.

The rearrangement joins TRBV7-2 to TRBJ1-3, with 8 positions matching TRBD1. V shed 5 bases and J 3 bases; nucleotides not matched to a gene: 6. CDR3 length equals 15 residues. The germline V gene encodes CDR1 SGHTA and CDR2 FQGNSA. The CDR3 loop is CASSPWTGSGNTIYF. The CDR3 DNA is TGTGCCAGCAGCCCATGGACAGGGAGTGGAAACACCATATATTTT.

V and J are TRBV5-1 and TRBJ2-7; TRBD2 might be the D (6 bases). This CDR3 comprises 15 residues. V shed 2 bases and J shed 0 bases, with 12 bases lying between them. Looked up from germline, CDR1 is SGHRS and CDR2 is YFSETQ. The chain's CDR3 is CASSLPGLSSYEQYF. For the CDR3, the DNA is TGCGCCAGCAGCTTACCGGGACTGTCCTCCTACGAGCAGTACTTC.